The rows below give T cell receptor beta chains drawn from one sample of a study of metastatic and nonmetastatic thyroid tumors. TCRdb re-called the PCR reads with MiXCR. The table records 30,000 to 35,000 clones, more than 15% of them present only once. Sequenced input: blood. The receptor source for this set is a female donor with papillary thyroid cancer or a benign thyroid nodule (not recorded which). Some clones in this sample may be carry-over from other donors' samples. Both conserved end residues are part of each CDR3. Each record gives: CDR3 protein, V gene, J gene, CDR3 length.

CDR3aa: CASRQKGRLSYNEQFF
v_gene: TRBV11-3
j_gene: TRBJ2-1
len: 16

CDR3aa: CASTDWGETQYF
v_gene: TRBV6-1
j_gene: TRBJ2-5
len: 12

CDR3aa: CASSEHGNTEAFF
v_gene: TRBV2
j_gene: TRBJ1-1
len: 13

CDR3aa: CASSPRGRDEAFF
v_gene: TRBV18
j_gene: TRBJ1-1
len: 13

CDR3aa: CASSQDRDSYNEQFF
v_gene: TRBV4-3
j_gene: TRBJ2-1
len: 15

CDR3aa: CASSPLGTSYNEQFF
v_gene: TRBV18
j_gene: TRBJ2-1
len: 15

CDR3aa: CASRTQGETQYF
v_gene: TRBV6-2/TRBV6-3
j_gene: TRBJ2-5
len: 12

CDR3aa: CASSLRPSGANVLTF
v_gene: TRBV7-2
j_gene: TRBJ2-6
len: 15

CDR3aa: CASSLDGLFTDTQYF
v_gene: TRBV5-1
j_gene: TRBJ2-3
len: 15

CDR3aa: CASSVEIRTGWTQYF
v_gene: TRBV11-3
j_gene: TRBJ2-5
len: 15